The 14 T cell receptor beta chains presented below share a single source sample, sequenced in a study of graft-versus-host responses after intestinal transplantation (dated by TCRdb to the early 2020s). Library preparation employed the immunoSEQ multiplex PCR assay. What TCRdb holds here is the immuneACCESS table cut down to in-frame rearrangements. Part of the clones is not present; checked against another copy, under half of the missing clones reflect an unresolved V gene, and the others are unexplained. The sample profile shows about 110,000 clones; around 92% of them were found once. In total, the top ten clones hold 1% to 1.5% of the sample. Their antigen targets remain unknown. Explained via the paper, the time point label denotes: cells obtained before transplantation from donor or recipient. The source material was unstimulated CD8+ T cells sorted from spleen or lymph node cells, sampled before transplant. These TCRs come from a human donor who was the organ donor for an intestinal transplant.

CDR3 in amino acids: CASSLGQGNQPQHF. Here the CDR3 DNA reads TGTGCCAGCAGCCTCGGACAGGGCAATCAGCCCCAGCATTTT. The chain combines TRBV14 with TRBJ1-5, with TRBD1 matching over 7 bases. The V and J ends lost 4 bases and 2 bases, in that order; junction bases with no gene match: 2. This CDR3 is built from 14 residues. The V gene's germline CDR1 is SGHDN and CDR2 FVKESK. Full variable domain (missing parts from reference TRBV14 and TRBJ1-5): EAGVTQFPSHSVIEKGQTVTLRCDPISGHDNLYWYRRVMGKEIKFLLHFVKESKQDESGMPNNRFLAERTGGTYSTLKVQPAELEDSGVYFCASSLGQGNQPQHFGDGTRLSIL.

In nucleotides, the CDR3 is TGTGCCAGCAGTGAAATCGACGGCCCGAACACCGGGGAGCTGTTTTTT. Translating gives CASSEIDGPNTGELFF. The chain recombines TRBV6-1 with TRBJ2-2; D not resolved. The V gene's germline CDR1 is MNHNS and CDR2 SASEGT. The CDR3 contains 16 residues. The V gene lost 2 bases and the J gene lost 0 bases, with 10 bases spanning the gap.

This sequence joins TRBV7-9 and TRBJ2-5, with TRBD2 matching 8 bases. Per the germline V gene, CDR1 is SEHNR and CDR2 is FQNEAQ (reference sequence). Unmatched junction bases numbered 17, after V lost 5 bases and J lost 3 bases. The CDR3 extends over 18 amino acids. CDR3 nucleotide sequence: TGTGCCAGCAGCCCCACCCCGTCACTAGCGGTGATAAAAGAGACCCAGTACTTC. Translation: CASSPTPSLAVIKETQYF.

This clone appeared once. The rearrangement uses TRBV21-1 and TRBJ2-1; the D call in the table, TRBD2, was not verified against the DNA. TRBV21-1 is assigned pseudogene status. The CDR3 is 17 amino acids. CDR3 amino acids: CASSPRSGSSSYNEQFF. DNA for the CDR3: TGTGCCAGCAGCCCTCGTAGCGGGAGCAGCTCCTACAATGAGCAGTTCTTC.

This sequence joins TRBV6-6 and TRBJ2-3; no clear D gene. The V end was cut by 1 base, the J end by 6 bases, with 8 bases between. Germline assignment: CDR1 MNHNY and CDR2 SVGAGI (reference sequence). The CDR3 runs 13 residues. CDR3 sequence reads: CASSYYFLDTQYF. DNA for the CDR3: TGTGCCAGCAGTTACTATTTCTTGGATACGCAGTATTTT.

This rearrangement joins TRBV6-4 to TRBJ2-1, with unresolved D. The CDR3 has 12 residues. Trimming cost V 6 bases and J 4 bases, with 7 bases left between them. Germline V gene lookup returns CDR1 MRHNA and CDR2 SNTAGT. The DNA for the CDR3 is TGTGCCAGCAGCCATAATTACAATGAGCAGTTCTTC. Translating gives CASSHNYNEQFF.

The chain employs TRBV19 and TRBJ1-2; possibly TRBD1 for D (5 bases). This CDR3 contains 14 residues. CDR1 and CDR2 (germline): LNHDA, SQIVND (reference sequence). V gave up 7 bases and J gave up 0 bases, with 12 bases separating them. CDR3 amino acids: CASTRAGSNYGYTF. The CDR3 DNA is TGTGCCAGTACCAGGGCAGGATCTAACTATGGCTACACCTTC.

This chain connects TRBV12-5 to TRBJ2-3, with TRBD2 as a possible D gene (5 bases). This CDR3 spans 15 amino acids. Between the trimmed V and J ends, which lost 3 bases and 2 bases, there was a span of 12 bases. Germline V gene lookup returns CDR1 LGHNT and CDR2 FRNRAP. DNA of the CDR3: TGTGCTAGTGGTTTCAGTAGCGTCTCCACAGATACGCAGTATTTT. It translates to CASGFSSVSTDTQYF.

The chain uses TRBV27 and TRBJ1-5, with TRBD1 matching over 7 bases. Losses at the gene ends were 5 bases for V and 7 bases for J; bases not matched to a gene: 2. Germline lookup yields CDR1 MNHEY and CDR2 SMNVEV (reference sequence). CDR3 length: 12 amino acids. CDR3 DNA sequence: TGTGCCAGCAGTCAACAGGGGCAGCCCCAGCATTTT. Translating gives CASSQQGQPQHF.

The chain links TRBV7-9 to TRBJ2-7; D not certain. Per the germline V gene, CDR1 is SEHNR and CDR2 is FQNEAQ (reference sequence). This CDR3 has 15 amino acids. V lost 2 bases and J 2 bases, leaving 13 bases between the germline ends. The CDR3 sequence is CASSLSERGPYEQYF. The CDR3 nucleotides read TGTGCCAGCAGCTTATCGGAGCGAGGACCCTACGAGCAGTACTTC.

The V call is TRBV9, the J call TRBJ1-1; D is possibly TRBD1 (6 bases). This CDR3 region has 15 residues. The germline V gene has CDR1 SGDLS and CDR2 YYNGEE. Trimming took 1 base from V and 0 from J, leaving 10 bases between them. Here the CDR3 reads CASSVKGDMNTEAFF. In DNA form, the CDR3 reads TGTGCCAGCAGCGTAAAGGGGGATATGAACACTGAAGCTTTCTTT. Supplemented by reference TRBV9 and TRBJ1-1, the full variable domain reads DSGVTQTPKHLITATGQRVTLRCSPRSGDLSVYWYQQSLDQGLQFLIQYYNGEERAKGNILERFSAQQFPDLHSELNLSSLELGDSALYFCASSVKGDMNTEAFFGQGTRLTVV.

The gene calls are TRBV30 and TRBJ1-2; no reliable D call. The length of the CDR3 is 11 residues. With 4 bases removed from V and 10 bases from J, the gap between germline ends came to 13 bases. The germline V gene has CDR1 GTSNPN and CDR2 SVGIG (reference sequence). The CDR3 loop is CAWKEHHDYTF. CDR3 nucleotide sequence: TGTGCCTGGAAGGAACATCACGACTACACCTTC.

The chain links TRBV5-5 to TRBJ2-7; the D gene is possibly TRBD1 (5 bases). The CDR3 is 12 amino acids. Germline V CDR1 and CDR2: SGHKS, YYEKEE (reference sequence). V was trimmed by 0 bases and J by 5 bases, leaving 6 bases between them. The DNA for the CDR3 is TGTGCCAGCAGCTTGGCAGGGAACGAGCAGTACTTC. Amino acid sequence: CASSLAGNEQYF.

The genes are TRBV4-2 and TRBJ2-3; a possible D gene is TRBD1 (6 bases). Germline V CDR1 and CDR2: LGHNA, YNFKEQ. The CDR3 is 16 amino acids. V lost 6 bases and J 3 bases, leaving 19 bases between the germline ends. CDR3 protein: CASRRFTGWRTDTQYF. CDR3 coding DNA: TGTGCCAGCAGAAGGTTCACAGGGTGGAGAACAGATACGCAGTATTTT.